The rows below give T cell receptor beta chains drawn from one sample of a study of cytomegalovirus exposure and HLA in healthy donors. Only in-frame clones appear in the TCRdb table, and some are missing; sequencing was by immunoSEQ multiplex PCR. This table has around 120,000 clones, around 80% appearing once. The source material was PBMCs. Source of these receptors: a boy between 2 and 10 years old in good health and CMV-seronegative. Each CDR3 is given with its conserved first and last residue. A D gene is named only where the DNA matches it firmly. Clone size is not always given. Where it is, it says once, few, many or a class for expanded clones.

V gene: TRBV19; D gene: TRBD1; clone size: once; J gene: TRBJ2-1; CDR3 length: 15; CDR3 protein: CASSPPDRSYNEQFF; CDR3 DNA: TGTGCCAGTAGCCCACCGGACAGGTCCTACAATGAGCAGTTCTTC
V gene: TRBV7-9; D gene: -; clone size: -; J gene: TRBJ2-1; CDR3 length: 12; CDR3 protein: CASSGRGYEQFF; CDR3 DNA: TGTGCCAGCAGCGGAAGGGGTTATGAGCAGTTCTTC
V gene: TRBV9; D gene: TRBD1; clone size: -; J gene: TRBJ1-2; CDR3 length: 13; CDR3 protein: CASSVDREYGYTF; CDR3 DNA: TGTGCCAGCAGCGTCGACAGGGAGTATGGCTACACCTTC
V gene: TRBV19; D gene: -; clone size: few; J gene: TRBJ1-1; CDR3 length: 11; CDR3 protein: CARPKAAEAFF; CDR3 DNA: TGTGCCAGACCAAAGGCGGCTGAAGCTTTCTTT
V gene: TRBV6-5; D gene: TRBD1; clone size: -; J gene: TRBJ2-7; CDR3 length: 15; CDR3 protein: CASSYSRGPYYEQYF; CDR3 DNA: TGTGCCAGCAGTTACTCAAGGGGGCCCTACTACGAGCAGTACTTC
V gene: TRBV5-8; D gene: TRBD2; clone size: -; J gene: TRBJ2-1; CDR3 length: 18; CDR3 protein: CASRGGGRALGSYNEQFF; CDR3 DNA: TGTGCCAGCCGCGGGGGCGGGAGGGCCTTAGGCTCCTACAATGAGCAGTTCTTC
V gene: TRBV2; D gene: -; clone size: -; J gene: TRBJ1-2; CDR3 length: 12; CDR3 protein: CASSVASTGYTF; CDR3 DNA: TGTGCCAGCAGTGTAGCATCTACTGGCTACACCTTC
V gene: TRBV7-3; D gene: -; clone size: -; J gene: TRBJ2-6; CDR3 length: 17; CDR3 protein: CASSVSVTLPGANVLTF; CDR3 DNA: TGTGCCAGCAGTGTTTCGGTCACCTTACCCGGGGCCAACGTCCTGACTTTC
V gene: TRBV5-6; D gene: -; clone size: -; J gene: TRBJ2-5; CDR3 length: 14; CDR3 protein: CASSLGAAQETQYF; CDR3 DNA: TGTGCCAGCAGCTTGGGAGCGGCACAAGAGACCCAGTACTTC
V gene: TRBV25-1; D gene: -; clone size: -; J gene: TRBJ1-6; CDR3 length: 18; CDR3 protein: CASSESFGQSSYNSPLHF; CDR3 DNA: TGTGCCAGCAGTGAATCTTTTGGGCAGAGCTCCTATAATTCACCCCTCCACTTT
V gene: TRBV27; D gene: TRBD1; clone size: -; J gene: TRBJ2-4; CDR3 length: 15; CDR3 protein: CASSPQGAAKNIQYF; CDR3 DNA: TGTGCCAGCAGTCCACAGGGGGCGGCCAAAAACATTCAGTACTTC
V gene: TRBV2; D gene: -; clone size: -; J gene: TRBJ1-6; CDR3 length: 14; CDR3 protein: CASSETDPGGALHF; CDR3 DNA: TGTGCCAGCAGTGAGACAGACCCGGGGGGGGCCCTCCACTTT
V gene: TRBV27; D gene: TRBD1; clone size: -; J gene: TRBJ2-1; CDR3 length: 15; CDR3 protein: CASSTGTGTYNEQFF; CDR3 DNA: TGTGCCAGCAGTACCGGGACAGGGACCTACAATGAGCAGTTCTTC
V gene: TRBV19; D gene: -; clone size: -; J gene: TRBJ1-5; CDR3 length: 18; CDR3 protein: CASSRQTGTTLRNQPQHF; CDR3 DNA: TGTGCCAGTAGTCGCCAAACAGGTACCACCTTGAGGAATCAGCCCCAGCATTTT
V gene: TRBV5-1; D gene: -; clone size: -; J gene: TRBJ1-2; CDR3 length: 14; CDR3 protein: CASSPRVLPYGYTF; CDR3 DNA: TGCGCCAGCAGCCCCAGGGTTTTGCCCTATGGCTACACCTTC
V gene: TRBV2; D gene: -; clone size: -; J gene: TRBJ1-2; CDR3 length: 14; CDR3 protein: CANPTIDRNYGYTF; CDR3 DNA: TGTGCCAACCCGACTATTGACAGGAACTATGGCTACACCTTC
V gene: TRBV5-1; D gene: -; clone size: -; J gene: TRBJ1-3; CDR3 length: 15; CDR3 protein: CASSLWGNSGNTIYF; CDR3 DNA: TGCGCCAGCAGCTTGTGGGGCAACTCTGGAAACACCATATATTTT
V gene: TRBV30; D gene: TRBD2; clone size: -; J gene: TRBJ2-1; CDR3 length: 14; CDR3 protein: CAWASGRAFNEQFF; CDR3 DNA: TGTGCCTGGGCCAGCGGGAGGGCCTTCAATGAGCAGTTCTTC
V gene: TRBV10-3; D gene: -; clone size: -; J gene: TRBJ1-1; CDR3 length: 17; CDR3 protein: CAISESRPGLIETEAFF; CDR3 DNA: TGTGCCATCAGTGAGAGTAGGCCAGGGCTAATAGAGACTGAAGCTTTCTTT